Listed here are 10 T cell receptor beta chains from one sample, sequenced in a study of beta chain features in type 1 diabetes. Every bit of the isolated RNA underwent reverse transcription, so sequencing read expressed TCRB transcripts. Libraries were prepared by immunoSEQ multiplex PCR; TCRdb keeps only in-frame clonotypes and omits some of them. The sample records a few hundred thousand clones, 15% being singletons. Study outcomes and limitations: When Type 1 diabetes patients were examined, their TCRB CDR3s proved moderately but significantly shorter in all four CD4+ subsets.

Their antigens remain unidentified. Sequencing was carried out using naive CD4+ T cells from blood. The receptor source for this set is a man between 18 and 29 years old with type 1 diabetes.

The sample holds a few counts of this clone. This chain links TRBV5-4 with TRBJ2-3; possible D gene TRBD1, 5 bases. The V gene's germline CDR1 is SGHNT and CDR2 YYREEE (reference sequence). V gave up 1 base and J gave up 0 bases, with 9 bases separating them. This CDR3 is 15 amino acids long. CDR3 sequence (DNA): TGTGCCAGCAGCTTGATGTCAGGGAGCACAGATACGCAGTATTTT. It is translated as CASSLMSGSTDTQYF.

The rearrangement uses TRBV9 and TRBJ1-2; D might be TRBD1 (5 bases). This CDR3 is 13 amino acids long. V dropped 0 bases and J dropped 7 bases, with 10 bases sitting between them. Germline CDR1 reads SGDLS; CDR2 reads YYNGEE. The CDR3 DNA reads as TGTGCCAGCAGCGTAGACGGAAGGGGTGGCTACACCTTC. Translating gives CASSVDGRGGYTF.

This sequence joins TRBV7-2 and TRBJ1-6; D is unresolved. With 3 bases removed from V and 8 bases from J, the gap between germline ends came to 14 bases. This CDR3 contains 15 residues. The germline CDR1 and CDR2 sequences are SGHTA and FQGNSA. The CDR3 here is CASSFLAGMDSPLHF. The DNA of the CDR3 is TGTGCCAGCAGCTTTCTAGCCGGGATGGATTCACCCCTCCACTTT.

The J gene is TRBJ2-1, the V gene TRBV7-9; the match to TRBD2 covers 10 bases. CDR3 size: 14 residues. V was clipped by 5 bases and J by 6 bases; unmatched bases: 4. The germline V gene encodes CDR1 SEHNR and CDR2 FQNEAQ (reference sequence). CDR3 in amino acids: CASSTRTSGNEQFF. DNA for the CDR3: TGTGCCAGCAGCACTCGGACTAGCGGCAATGAGCAGTTCTTC.

The chain carries TRBV5-1 and TRBJ2-7; a weak D match, TRBD1 (5 bases). Germline CDR1 reads SGHRS; CDR2 reads YFSETQ. Trimming removed 2 bases from V and 5 bases from J, with 17 bases in between. CDR3 length: 15 amino acids. The CDR3, as DNA: TGCGCCAGCAGCTTAACCGCAGGGCTTTTACACGAGCAGTACTTC. Translated, it gives CASSLTAGLLHEQYF.

The J gene is TRBJ2-2, the V gene TRBV9, with D unresolved. Germline CDR1 and CDR2: SGDLS and YYNGEE. Trimming stripped 4 bases from V and 2 bases from J, with 3 bases between. The length of the CDR3 is 12 residues. The CDR3 is CASSLNTGELFF. In DNA, the CDR3 is TGTGCCAGCAGCCTAAACACCGGGGAGCTGTTTTTT.

This clone was picked up a small number of times. V and J are TRBV30 and TRBJ1-5; D is unclear. V was shortened by 1 base and J by 4 bases, with 17 bases between the two germline ends. Per germline, CDR1 GTSNPN and CDR2 SVGIG (reference sequence). The length of the CDR3 is 16 residues. For the CDR3, the DNA is TGTGCCTGGAGTGGGTCGGTGTCGGGAGGGAATCAGCCCCAGCATTTT. It specifies CAWSGSVSGGNQPQHF.

This clone was seen a few times. This chain links TRBV15 with TRBJ2-1, with a weak D call TRBD1 (5 bases). The ends were cut back, 3 bases at V and 2 bases at J, with 11 bases in the middle. Germline CDR1 and CDR2: LNHNV and YYDKDF (reference sequence). The CDR3 runs 15 residues. The CDR3 sequence is CATSRDMGTYNEQFF. The CDR3 DNA follows: TGTGCCACCAGCAGGGACATGGGAACCTACAATGAGCAGTTCTTC.

This clone has just a few counts. CDR3: CASSTERGTGTNSPLHF. In DNA, the CDR3 is TGTGCCAGCAGCACGGAACGTGGGACAGGGACTAATTCACCCCTCCACTTT. This chain joins TRBV5-6 and TRBJ1-6; 9 bases agree with TRBD1. Germline V gene sequence: CDR1 SGHDT, CDR2 YYEEEE. This CDR3 is built from 17 residues. V gave up 4 bases and J gave up 6 bases; unmatched junction bases: 11.

V usage is TRBV4-3 and J usage is TRBJ2-2; 9 bases fit TRBD1. From germline, CDR1 is LGHNA and CDR2 YSLEER. The CDR3 runs to 16 residues. Trimming at V came to 4 bases and at J to 7 bases, leaving 10 bases not matched to a gene. The CDR3 nucleotides read TGCGCCAGCAGCCGGGGACAGGGTCCTGGGGGCGGGGAGCTGTTTTTT. Protein: CASSRGQGPGGGELFF.